These 10 T cell receptor beta chains were sequenced from one sample in a study of blood T cell repertoires in COVID-19. TCRdb keeps only in-frame clones here, not all; method: immunoSEQ multiplex PCR. The repertoire consists of some 150,000 clones, with about 80% occurring once and the leading ten covering roughly 4.4%. The sample comprised peripheral blood. The receptor set was obtained from a human donor in a cohort sampled during active COVID-19.

The sample holds one count of this clone. The CDR3 region has the DNA TGTGCCAGCAGTAAACCCGGGACAGGGGCTTGGAATTCACCCCTCCACTTT. It codes for CASSKPGTGAWNSPLHF. This sequence joins TRBV27 and TRBJ1-6; TRBD1 matches at 10 bases. The germline gives CDR1 MNHEY, CDR2 SMNVEV (reference sequence). The CDR3 covers 17 residues. With 5 bases clipped from V and 7 bases from J, the junction kept 11 bases outside the gene matches.

The J gene is TRBJ2-5, the V gene TRBV30, with 7 bases identical to TRBD2. V shed 2 bases, J shed 5 bases, and the junction held 8 bases outside the gene matches. The CDR3 contains 14 residues. Germline CDR1 GTSNPN, CDR2 SVGIG (reference sequence). The CDR3 region is CAWSLSGVGETQYF. The DNA for the CDR3 is TGTGCCTGGAGTCTCAGCGGGGTCGGGGAGACCCAGTACTTC.

The chain recombines TRBV2 with TRBJ2-3, with TRBD1 as a possible D gene (5 bases). Germline V gives CDR1 SNHLY, CDR2 FYNNEI. V lost 6 bases and J 6 bases, leaving 16 bases between the germline ends. There are 14 residues in the CDR3. The DNA of the CDR3 is TGTGCCAGCAGGGAACACGACAGCCTTGATACGCAGTATTTT. Translated: CASREHDSLDTQYF.

The chain is built from TRBV24-1 and TRBJ2-2, with D tentatively TRBD1 (6 bases). This CDR3 is built from 16 residues. Trimming stripped 5 bases from V and 3 bases from J, with 15 bases between. Germline V CDR1 and CDR2: KGHDR, SFDVKD. The chain's CDR3 is CATSANRVSYTGELFF. In DNA form, the CDR3 reads TGTGCCACCAGTGCCAACAGGGTCTCGTACACCGGGGAGCTGTTTTTT.

The chain employs TRBV6-1 and TRBJ1-1; D call uncertain. The CDR3 consists of 13 residues. Germline CDR1 and CDR2: MNHNS and SASEGT. V shed 1 base and J shed 2 bases, with 5 bases lying between them. CDR3 protein: CASSEGLNTEAFF. Here the CDR3 DNA reads TGTGCCAGCAGTGAAGGACTAAACACTGAAGCTTTCTTT.

J is TRBJ2-4 and V is TRBV27; 12 nucleotides line up with TRBD2. Germline CDR1 MNHEY, CDR2 SMNVEV (reference sequence). The CDR3 is made up of 18 amino acids. The junction had 12 bases not matched to a gene; V was cut back by 6 bases and J by 3 bases. CDR3 region: CASSGLAGGNLGKNIQYF. In DNA form, the CDR3 reads TGTGCCAGCAGCGGTCTAGCGGGGGGGAATCTGGGCAAAAACATTCAGTACTTC.

The chain joins TRBV5-1 to TRBJ1-5; 7 bases fit TRBD1. V was clipped by 2 bases and J by 5 bases; unmatched bases: 10. Germline lookup yields CDR1 SGHRS and CDR2 YFSETQ. The CDR3 extends over 16 amino acids. CDR3 residues: CASSFRRDRTYQPQHF. Written as DNA, the CDR3 is TGCGCCAGCAGCTTCCGCCGGGACAGAACGTATCAGCCCCAGCATTTT.

This chain connects TRBV20-1 to TRBJ2-3; TRBD2 matches at 8 bases. The CDR3 is 14 amino acids. Germline loops: CDR1 DFQATT, CDR2 SNEGSKA (reference sequence). The J segment lost 4 bases and the V segment lost 3 bases, leaving 6 bases of the junction unmatched. Here the CDR3 DNA reads TGCAGTGCTAGTCCGGGGGGGCCGTCAGATACGCAGTATTTT. This encodes CSASPGGPSDTQYF.

J is TRBJ1-2 and V is TRBV5-5; 9 bases match TRBD1. The germline gives CDR1 SGHKS, CDR2 YYEKEE (reference sequence). The CDR3 loop spans 17 amino acids. The V gene end was trimmed by 0 bases and the J gene end by 1 base; junction bases not matched to a gene: 7. As DNA, the CDR3 is TGTGCCAGCAGCTTGGATGGGACAGGGTATCTTAACTATGGCTACACCTTC. It codes for CASSLDGTGYLNYGYTF. The variable domain in full, completed from reference TRBV5-5 and TRBJ1-2, reads DAGVTQSPTHLIKTRGQQVTLRCSPISGHKSVSWYQQVLGQGPQFIFQYYEKEERGRGNFPDRFSARQFPNYSSELNVNALLLGDSALYLCASSLDGTGYLNYGYTFGSGTRLTVV.

A single count supports this clone. Other DNA sequences in this sample translate to the same CDR3. This chain links TRBV5-1 with TRBJ2-1; 12 bases fit TRBD2. After removal of 5 bases from V and 8 bases from J, the junction contained 2 bases not matched to a gene. The CDR3 covers 13 residues. Germline-derived CDR1 and CDR2 are SGHRS and YFSETQ. CDR3 in DNA: TGCGCCAGCAGTCTAGCGGGGGGGTATGAGCAGTTCTTC. Its translation is CASSLAGGYEQFF.